This TCR beta chain was identified during a study of shared clonotypes between healthy human individuals. On the study more broadly: CD4 naive and memory got three plates each, CD8 naive two, CD8 memory one.

The germline V gene has CDR1 MNHEY and CDR2 SVGAGI. CDR3 length equals 15 residues. The V and J ends lost 2 bases and 7 bases, in that order; junction bases with no gene match: 7. Only Caucasian adults living in Nashville, Tennessee made up the donor group. Notes on this clone: Its antigen remains unidentified.

Study-wide points: Clonotypes not shared had lower generation probabilities than those common to all four donors. Sampling was confined to blood; repertoires within tissues likely differ.

The data were produced by immunoSEQ multiplex PCR, yet TCRdb's version contains in-frame clones alone and is incomplete. This sample yields about 2.3 million clones, of which 85% to 95% are seen a single time; approximately 0.39% belongs to the top ten. The chain couples TRBV6-5 to TRBJ2-7; 11 nucleotides line up with TRBD2. The TCR comes from a man between 18 and 29 years old in good health. Some clones in this sample may be carry-over from other donors' samples. The sequencing sample was made of naive CD4+ T cells from PBMCs. Documented subset: CD45RA+ positively selected. The CDR3, as DNA: TGTGCCAGCAGTTACAGGGATAGCGGGAGGGTGGAGCAGTACTTC. The encoded protein is CASSYRDSGRVEQYF.